Listed below are T cell receptor beta chains from one sample, sequenced in a study of cytomegalovirus exposure and HLA in healthy donors. Assay used: immunoSEQ multiplex PCR; TCRdb lists only in-frame clones, some missing. This sample has roughly 200,000 clones, with over 65% found just once. Sequenced input: PBMCs. These receptors all come from a man in his sixties in good health and CMV-seronegative. Both conserved end residues are part of each CDR3. D genes are given only for firm matches. Expanded clones get a size class; other rows say once, few or many, or leave the size out.

V gene	D gene	clone size	J gene	CDR3 DNA	CDR3 protein
TRBV5-4	NA	NA	TRBJ2-7	TGTGCCACCCGTCAGGGGAGCTCCTACGAGCAGTACTTC	CATRQGSSYEQYF
TRBV7-3	TRBD1	few	TRBJ1-1	TGTGCCAGCAGCTTGGACAGGGTTTCTGAAGCTTTCTTT	CASSLDRVSEAFF
TRBV11-2	NA	NA	TRBJ1-2	TGTGCCAGCAGCTTAGGTGGGGGGAGTCAGGGCTACACCTTC	CASSLGGGSQGYTF
TRBV5-1	NA	NA	TRBJ2-5	TGCGCCAGCAGCCCGCGAGCGGGCGACCAAGAGACCCAGTACTTC	CASSPRAGDQETQYF
TRBV19	NA	NA	TRBJ2-1	TGTGCCAGTAGTACCTCGACTCGCCAAAATGAGCAGTTCTTC	CASSTSTRQNEQFF
TRBV30	TRBD1	NA	TRBJ1-3	TGTGCCTGGAGCGCCAGGGGGTCTGGAAACACCATATATTTT	CAWSARGSGNTIYF
TRBV10-3	NA	NA	TRBJ2-7	TGTGCCACCCGGGACTCAGCCTACGAGCAGTACTTC	CATRDSAYEQYF
TRBV6-5	NA	NA	TRBJ1-3	TGTGCCAGCACCGGGACATCTGGAAACACCATATATTTT	CASTGTSGNTIYF
TRBV2	NA	NA	TRBJ2-4	TGTGCCAGCAGCAGTTCCAGCGGCAGCCACAAAAACATTCAGTACTTC	CASSSSSGSHKNIQYF
TRBV5-8	TRBD1	NA	TRBJ1-2	TGTGCCAGCAGGCTAGGGGGCGCCGACTATGGCTACCCCTTC	CASRLGGADYGYPF
TRBV6-1	TRBD1	few	TRBJ2-5	TGTGCCAGCGCCCAGGGACAGACGCAAGAGACCCAGTACTTC	CASAQGQTQETQYF
TRBV28	NA	NA	TRBJ2-7	TGTGCCAGCAGTTTAGGGCACGAGCAGTACTTC	CASSLGHEQYF
TRBV19	NA	NA	TRBJ1-2	TGTGCCAGTAGTAAGCATAGCGTACCGGCTAACTATGGCTACACCTTC	CASSKHSVPANYGYTF
TRBV6-6	TRBD1	once	TRBJ2-5	TGTGCCAGCAGGAGGGGACAGGGGGTAGAGACCCAGTACTTC	CASRRGQGVETQYF
TRBV5-5	NA	once	TRBJ1-2	TGTGCCAGCAGCTTGTCGACAGCCCTCTACGATGGCTACACCTTC	CASSLSTALYDGYTF
TRBV28	NA	NA	TRBJ1-2	TGTGCCAGCAGTTTACCCCGTAACTATGGCTACACCTTC	CASSLPRNYGYTF
TRBV7-9	NA	NA	TRBJ1-1	TGTGCCAGCAGCTTGGGGGGAGGGGACACTGAAGCTTTCTTT	CASSLGGGDTEAFF
TRBV29-1	TRBD1	NA	TRBJ1-2	TGCAGCGCCGCGGACAGGGGCAAGGTCTCTGGCTACACCTTC	CSAADRGKVSGYTF
TRBV5-1	TRBD1	NA	TRBJ1-6	TGCGCCAGCAGGCGGGGGACAGGGAATTATAATTCACCCCTCCACTTT	CASRRGTGNYNSPLHF
TRBV5-8	TRBD2	NA	TRBJ2-3	TGTGCCAGCAGCTTGCCTACTAGCGGGGGGGACCACAGCACAGATACGCAGTATTTT	CASSLPTSGGDHSTDTQYF
TRBV29-1	TRBD1	NA	TRBJ1-2	TGCAGCGTCGGCAACAGGGGTAATGGCTACACCTTC	CSVGNRGNGYTF
TRBV6-5	NA	NA	TRBJ1-1	TGTGCCAGCAGCTACAGGTCACAGGGTGAAGCTTTCTTT	CASSYRSQGEAFF
TRBV19	TRBD2	NA	TRBJ2-3	TGTGCCAGTAGTCAGGGAGCAGCGGGAGGCTTTGATACGCAGTATTTT	CASSQGAAGGFDTQYF
TRBV4-1	NA	NA	TRBJ2-1	TGCGCCAGCAGCCTAAGTGCAGGGTCCCACAATGAGCAGTTCTTC	CASSLSAGSHNEQFF
TRBV6-6	NA	few	TRBJ1-1	TGTGCCAGCAGTTTCCAGGGGAGCACTGAAGCTTTCTTT	CASSFQGSTEAFF
TRBV7-3	NA	NA	TRBJ1-5	TGTGCCAGCAGCTTAGAAGGGGATCAGCCCCAGCATTTT	CASSLEGDQPQHF
TRBV15	TRBD1	NA	TRBJ2-5	TGTGCCACCAGCAGAGGGGGAGACAGGGGCGAGACCCAGTACTTC	CATSRGGDRGETQYF
TRBV4-1	TRBD1	few	TRBJ1-2	TGCGCCAGCAGCCAAGATGACAGGGGTCCCTATGGCTACACCTTC	CASSQDDRGPYGYTF
TRBV19	NA	few	TRBJ1-3	TGTGCCAGTGAGTCTACTGGAAACACCATATATTTT	CASESTGNTIYF
TRBV6-6	TRBD2	NA	TRBJ2-2	TGTGCCACTCGACTAGCGGGAGTTACCGGGGAGCTGTTTTTT	CATRLAGVTGELFF
TRBV14	NA	NA	TRBJ2-1	TGTGCCAGCAGCCGCGGGGTGTACAATGAGCAGTTCTTC	CASSRGVYNEQFF
TRBV18	TRBD2	once	TRBJ2-1	TGTGCCAGCTATCAAGGTAGCGGGAGCGATAGTGAGCAGTTCTTC	CASYQGSGSDSEQFF
TRBV10-3	NA	NA	TRBJ2-7	TGTGCCATCAAGTCGAACAGCTACGAGCAGTACTTC	CAIKSNSYEQYF
TRBV7-8	NA	NA	TRBJ1-2	TGCGCCAGCAGCTTAGTCGGAGGCCCGTCCTTTGTCTATGGCTACACCTTC	CASSLVGGPSFVYGYTF
TRBV30	NA	few	TRBJ2-1	TGTGCCTGGAGTACCGAAACAGGGTACAATGAGCAGTTCTTC	CAWSTETGYNEQFF
TRBV18	TRBD1	once	TRBJ2-7	TGTGCCAGCTCACCACCGTGGACAGGGGGCTCTGGCGAGCAGTACTTC	CASSPPWTGGSGEQYF
TRBV25-1	NA	NA	TRBJ2-7	TGTGCCAGCAGTGGTAGGGGGAGCTACGAGCAGTACTTC	CASSGRGSYEQYF
TRBV7-9	NA	once	TRBJ1-5	TGTGCCAGCAGCTTAGGAGAAGGTAGCAATCAGCCCCAGAATTTT	CASSLGEGSNQPQNF
TRBV27	TRBD1	NA	TRBJ2-1	TGTGCCAGCACCTCCGGGACAGGGGGCTTGTACAATGAGCAGTTCTTC	CASTSGTGGLYNEQFF
TRBV6-1	NA	NA	TRBJ2-1	TGTGCCAGCAGCGCTAGGTACAATGAGCAGTTCTTC	CASSARYNEQFF
TRBV6-4	TRBD1	few	TRBJ2-2	TGTGCCAGCAGAGACTCGGACAGGGGGCAAAGCGGGGAGCTGTTTTTT	CASRDSDRGQSGELFF
TRBV7-2	TRBD2	NA	TRBJ2-3	TGTGCCAGCAGCTTACAGTTTAGCGGGAGCACAGATACGCAGTATTTT	CASSLQFSGSTDTQYF
TRBV29-1	NA	NA	TRBJ1-2	TGCAGCGTTGTCGGGGGGCGAAGTGGCTACACCTTC	CSVVGGRSGYTF
TRBV19	NA	NA	TRBJ2-1	TGTGCCAGTGGACTAGGGGGGACACCTTACAATGAGCAGTTCTTC	CASGLGGTPYNEQFF
TRBV5-5	TRBD1	NA	TRBJ2-6	TGTGCCAGCAGCTTGGGTCTTTGGCAGGGGGCGGGCGGGGCCAACGTCCTGACTTTC	CASSLGLWQGAGGANVLTF
TRBV6-5	NA	few	TRBJ2-2	TGTGCCAGCAGCCGAAGGGGTTCGAACACCGGGGAGCTGTTTTTT	CASSRRGSNTGELFF
TRBV6-1	TRBD1	NA	TRBJ2-5	TGTGCCACCAGACCGGGACAGGGGATCCAAGAGACCCAGTACTTC	CATRPGQGIQETQYF
TRBV5-1	TRBD2	NA	TRBJ2-7	TGCGCCAGCAGTCTAGCGGGGACCGCCTCCTACGAGCAGTACTTC	CASSLAGTASYEQYF
TRBV7-3	TRBD2	NA	TRBJ2-1	TGTGCCAGCAGCTTACCGGGGGGGGTGTTGTACAATGAGCAGTTCTTC	CASSLPGGVLYNEQFF
TRBV2	NA	NA	TRBJ1-5	TGTGCCAGTAAGCCCGGGACACTCCCAAATCAGCCCCAGAATTTT	CASKPGTLPNQPQNF
TRBV5-6	TRBD1	NA	TRBJ1-2	TGTGCCAGCAGCATTCACAGGGGGAGCGAACGAGGCTACACCTTC	CASSIHRGSERGYTF